The TCR beta chain described here comes from a study of blood T cell repertoires in COVID-19. About the research overall: The United States, Italy and Spain provided the acute and convalescent COVID-19 samples. From T cells, B-cell-depleted T cells, or PBMCs came the material, which was cDNA or gDNA.

The table came from immunoSEQ multiplex PCR; TCRdb's copy has only in-frame clones and leaves some out. The profile shows approximately 100,000 clones, over 75% of them singletons. Germline V gene sequence: CDR1 MNHEY, CDR2 SMNVEV (reference sequence). Trimming cost V 5 bases and J 5 bases, with 15 bases left between them. The CDR3 has 15 amino acids. This sequence was found in a human donor in a cohort sampled during active COVID-19. J is TRBJ2-2 and V is TRBV27; perhaps TRBD2 as D (5 bases). Material: peripheral blood. The DNA for the CDR3 is TGTGCCAGCAGTCTCCTCTCTAGCCGGACCGGGGAGCTGTTTTTT. Protein: CASSLLSSRTGELFF.